These 13 T cell receptor beta chains were all obtained from the same sample, sequenced in a study of blood T cells in healthy people across ages. Through a sample-barcoded 5' primer and a J-beta primer mix, a second PCR was run for about 6 to 11 cycles. TCRdb used MiXCR to reprocess the 5' RACE reads, holding one entry per CDR3 protein. Of around 700,000 distinct CDR3 sequences detected, roughly 25% appear once; the ten largest clones hold more than 7.5%. The same data also contributed to another study, on T cells of mothers and their children.

Sequencing was done on a sample of blood. The receptors shown here come from a boy aged 10-17 years in good health.

This clonotype was seen a handful of times. The chain is built from TRBV4-1 and TRBJ2-7; 12 bases match TRBD2. Trimming removed 4 bases from V and 3 bases from J; junction bases left unmatched: 7. CDR1 MGHRA and CDR2 YSYEKL come from the germline V gene. This CDR3 has 16 residues. The CDR3 here is CASSPGLAGIIYEQYF. CDR3 DNA sequence: TGCGCCAGCAGCCCAGGACTAGCGGGAATCATCTACGAGCAGTACTTC.

The chain combines TRBV7-9 with TRBJ1-5, with 9 bases matching TRBD1. The germline V gene has CDR1 SEHNR and CDR2 FQNEAQ (reference sequence). The ends lost 5 bases at V and 6 bases at J; junction bases unmatched: 8. This CDR3 contains 15 residues. CDR3 nucleotide sequence: TGTGCCAGCAGCCTAGGGACAGGGTCCGGTCAGCCCCAGCATTTT. Protein: CASSLGTGSGQPQHF.

As DNA, the CDR3 is TGCAGCGTAGAACCAGCGGGACTCACAGATACGCAGTATTTT. It is translated as CSVEPAGLTDTQYF. The V call is TRBV29-1, the J call TRBJ2-3, with 7 bases lining up with TRBD2. V lost 6 bases, J lost 2 bases, and 8 bases stayed unmatched. Germline CDR1 SQVTM, CDR2 ANQGSEA. The CDR3 loop spans 14 amino acids.

This clonotype was detected a few times. This chain links TRBV28 with TRBJ1-5, with no clear D. There are 22 residues in the CDR3. Deletions cut 3 bases from V and 0 bases from J, with 30 bases between. Germline loops: CDR1 MDHEN, CDR2 SYDVKM. CDR3 nucleotides: TGTGCCAGCAGTTTCTTCGGCGGTAAGCGACACACCTTATCCCATAGCAATCAGCCCCAGCATTTT. The encoded protein is CASSFFGGKRHTLSHSNQPQHF.

This clonotype has only a few counts. This chain connects TRBV7-9 to TRBJ2-4; maybe TRBD1 (6 bases). There are 15 residues in the CDR3. Germline assignment: CDR1 SEHNR and CDR2 FQNEAQ (reference sequence). Trimming removed 1 base at V and 2 bases at J, with 9 bases between. CDR3 coding DNA: TGTGCCAGCAGCTTAGGGCAGGGGACCAAAAACATTCAGTACTTC. It specifies CASSLGQGTKNIQYF.

V gene TRBV7-2 combines with J gene TRBJ2-1, with D unclear. With 0 bases removed from V and 6 bases from J, the gap between germline ends came to 21 bases. Germline CDR1 is SGHTA and CDR2 is FQGNSA. The CDR3 contains 18 residues. DNA of the CDR3: TGTGCCAGCAGCTTAGCAGGATGGGCCCCTTTCAAAGGCAATGAGCAGTTCTTC. Amino acid sequence: CASSLAGWAPFKGNEQFF.

The J gene is TRBJ1-2, the V gene TRBV3-1, with D possibly TRBD1 on 5 matching bases. CDR1 and CDR2 from the germline V gene are LGHDT and YNNKEL (reference sequence). The CDR3 sequence is 15 residues long. Trimming left V 3 bases short and J 0 bases short, with 11 bases between. CDR3 DNA sequence: TGTGCCAGCAGCCAGGCAGGGATAGCTAACTATGGCTACACCTTC. This codes for CASSQAGIANYGYTF.

V and J are TRBV29-1 and TRBJ1-1, with unresolved D. This CDR3 is 14 amino acids long. The V gene lost 3 bases and the J gene lost 1 base, with 12 bases spanning the gap. From germline, CDR1 is SQVTM and CDR2 ANQGSEA. This CDR3 is CSVEKPAKNTEAFF. Here the CDR3 DNA reads TGCAGCGTTGAGAAGCCGGCCAAGAACACTGAAGCTTTCTTT.

The genes are TRBV7-9 and TRBJ2-7; no firm D call. Trimming stripped 3 bases from V and 4 bases from J, with 22 bases between. This CDR3 spans 17 amino acids. From germline, CDR1 is SEHNR and CDR2 FQNEAQ (reference sequence). The CDR3 spells CASSFSPSYGPRYEQYF. Written as DNA, the CDR3 is TGTGCCAGCAGCTTTAGTCCCTCCTACGGTCCTAGATACGAGCAGTACTTC. Looking up the rest from reference TRBV7-9 and TRBJ2-7 gives the full variable domain: DTGVSQNPRHKITKRGQNVTFRCDPISEHNRLYWYRQTLGQGPEFLTYFQNEAQLEKSRLLSDRFSAERPKGSFSTLEIQRTEQGDSAMYLCASSFSPSYGPRYEQYFGPGTRLTVT.

V and J are TRBV3-1 and TRBJ2-1; tentatively, D is TRBD2 (5 bases). Judging by the DNA end, TRBJ2-7 fits better; the J call may be wrong. The V gene's germline CDR1 is LGHDT and CDR2 YNNKEL (reference sequence). The CDR3 runs 12 residues. The CDR3 sequence is CASSTRAYEQYF. In DNA, the CDR3 is TGTGCCAGCAGTACTAGGGCCTACGAGCAGTACTTC.

The chain couples TRBV28 to TRBJ2-7, with D possibly being TRBD1 (6 bases). Trimming took off 7 bases at V and 5 bases at J, with 18 bases between the two ends. Germline V gene data show CDR1 as MDHEN and CDR2 as SYDVKM. CDR3 length: 14 residues. CDR3 coding DNA: TGTGCCAGCAACCCAAACAGGGAAGAAGACGAGCAGTACTTC. Amino acids: CASNPNREEDEQYF.

This clonotype appeared a few times. This chain joins TRBV6-1 and TRBJ2-1, with D perhaps TRBD2 (6 bases). Germline V lookup: CDR1 MNHNS, CDR2 SASEGT. Trimming left V 7 bases short and J 5 bases short, with 12 bases between. The length of the CDR3 is 13 residues. In DNA form, the CDR3 reads TGTGCCAGCATTGGACTACTCAACAATGAGCAGTTCTTC. It encodes CASIGLLNNEQFF.

In this sample, this clonotype turned up a few times. The chain combines TRBV7-9 with TRBJ2-1; D is unclear. This CDR3 region has 12 residues. The V end lost 5 bases, the J end lost 8 bases, and 10 bases lay between the germline ends. Germline V gives CDR1 SEHNR, CDR2 FQNEAQ (reference sequence). The CDR3 here is CASSPDGHEQFF. DNA of the CDR3: TGTGCCAGCAGCCCCGACGGCCATGAGCAGTTCTTC.